The 32 T cell receptor beta chains listed next were all sequenced from one sample in a study of identical twins. TCRdb re-derived calls from the 5' RACE reads in MiXCR, one entry per CDR3 protein. The top ten hold roughly 3% of the sample, which has about 570,000 distinct CDR3 sequences, more than 9% seen once. The same specimen was also included in a second study, on yellow fever vaccine responses in identical twins.

Source material: PBMCs. The receptors stem from a young woman in good health.

Remarks on this clonotype: The junction differs from germline at one of its ends, possibly a read error. V is TRBV7-7 and J is TRBJ2-4; 14 nucleotides match TRBD2. CDR3 size: 20 residues. Looked up from germline, CDR1 is SSHAT and CDR2 is FNYEAQ (reference sequence). CDR3 nucleotides: TGTGCTAGCAGCACATTCCCGGGACTAGCGGGAGAAGTAGCCAAAAACATTCAGTACTTC. Protein product: CASSTFPGLAGEVAKNIQYF.

This clonotype was seen ten or more times. The chain joins TRBV29-1 to TRBJ2-1, with unresolved D. The CDR3 is 10 amino acids. The ends were cut back, 4 bases at V and 7 bases at J, with 5 bases in the middle. The germline gives CDR1 SQVTM, CDR2 ANQGSEA. The CDR3, as DNA: TGCAGCGTTGGTAGGAATGAGCAGTTCTTC. The encoded protein is CSVGRNEQFF.

The chain uses TRBV15 and TRBJ2-7; no clear D. Germline V gene sequence: CDR1 LNHNV, CDR2 YYDKDF (reference sequence). This CDR3 region has 20 residues. Trimming shortened V by 0 bases and J by 4 bases, and 28 bases separated the two germline ends. For the CDR3, the DNA is TGTGCCACCAGCAGAGATACTGGACGGAGCGCCTTCGGTCTTGCTTACGAGCAGTACTTC. Its translation: CATSRDTGRSAFGLAYEQYF.

The V call is TRBV10-3, the J call TRBJ2-7; 10 bases match TRBD2. J was trimmed by 3 bases and V by 10 bases; bases with no gene match: 15. The germline V gene has CDR1 ENHRY and CDR2 SYGVKD. The CDR3 loop spans 16 amino acids. Written as DNA, the CDR3 is TGTGCCACGCAGGGGGACCCTAGCGGGAGTTTCTACGAGCAGTACTTC. Amino acids: CATQGDPSGSFYEQYF.

In its sample, this clonotype was seen a few times. This chain links TRBV5-6 with TRBJ2-3, with D perhaps TRBD1 (6 bases). The V and J ends lost 4 bases and 5 bases respectively, with 14 bases between them. CDR1 is SGHDT and CDR2 is YYEEEE in the germline V gene. CDR3 size: 14 residues. This CDR3 is CASSPGQNQDTQYF. In DNA form, the CDR3 reads TGTGCCAGCAGCCCGGGACAAAACCAAGATACGCAGTATTTT. The entire variable domain, with the rest obtained from reference TRBV5-6 and TRBJ2-3, is as follows: DAGVTQSPTHLIKTRGQQVTLRCSPKSGHDTVSWYQQALGQGPQFIFQYYEEEERQRGNFPDRFSGHQFPNYSSELNVNALLLGDSALYLCASSPGQNQDTQYFGPGTRLTVL.

This clonotype was counted at least ten times. The chain uses TRBV3-1 and TRBJ2-7, with 7 bases fitting TRBD1. The CDR3 runs to 15 residues. J was trimmed by 4 bases and V by 2 bases; bases with no gene match: 8. From germline, CDR1 is LGHDT and CDR2 YNNKEL (reference sequence). The CDR3 DNA follows: TGTGCCAGCAGCCAATCCGGGACAGCGCCTTACGAGCAGTACTTC. Amino acid sequence: CASSQSGTAPYEQYF.

There are many counts of this clonotype. This chain uses TRBV20-1 with TRBJ2-5; TRBD2 aligns across 9 bases. The V gene's germline CDR1 is DFQATT and CDR2 SNEGSKA (reference sequence). The CDR3 covers 14 residues. Losses at the gene ends were 3 bases for V and 2 bases for J; bases not matched to a gene: 4. CDR3 region: CSASSGGLQETQYF. DNA of the CDR3: TGCAGTGCTAGTAGCGGGGGTTTACAAGAGACCCAGTACTTC.

A word on this clonotype: No DNA is shown, since the ends of the CDR3 on it are uncertain; the CDR3 is the one TCRdb lists. The rearrangement uses TRBV7-5 and TRBJ2-3; TRBD2, the table's D call, was not compared with the DNA. TRBV7-5 is an annotated pseudogene. The CDR3 sequence runs 21 residues, both termini included. This chain's CDR3 is CSPVPAAPLTLPPQSTDTQYF.

The V call is TRBV11-2, the J call TRBJ2-2; TRBD2 aligns across 7 bases. The CDR3 extends over 15 amino acids. V shed 6 bases and J 4 bases; nucleotides not matched to a gene: 8. Germline CDR1 is SGHAT and CDR2 is FQNNGV. CDR3 protein: CASRIWGGSTGELFF. The CDR3 coding sequence is TGTGCCAGCAGGATTTGGGGGGGGTCCACCGGGGAGCTGTTTTTT. Combining the CDR3 with reference TRBV11-2 and TRBJ2-2 gives the whole variable domain EAGVAQSPRYKIIEKRQSVAFWCNPISGHATLYWYQQILGQGPKLLIQFQNNGVVDDSQLPKDRFSAERLKGVDSTLKIQPAKLEDSAVYLCASRIWGGSTGELFFGEGSRLTVL.

This clonotype was seen a handful of times. V and J are TRBV12-3 or TRBV12-4 and TRBJ1-1; no clear D. CDR3 length: 14 residues. Trimming removed 5 bases at V and 0 bases at J, with 10 bases between. CDR3 protein: CASSPTPLNTEAFF. CDR3 bases: TGTGCCAGCAGTCCGACACCCCTGAACACTGAAGCTTTCTTT.

This chain joins TRBV12-3 or TRBV12-4 and TRBJ1-3; D unclear. The V and J ends lost 6 bases and 8 bases respectively, with 11 bases between them. This CDR3 comprises 12 residues. DNA of the CDR3: TGTGCCAGCAGGGGTCTGTTGGACACCATATATTTT. Its translation: CASRGLLDTIYF.

The CDR3 is CASIPGLASEQYF. The CDR3 region has the DNA TGTGCCAGCATACCGGGACTAGCTAGCGAGCAGTACTTC. V gene TRBV6-2 or TRBV6-3 combines with J gene TRBJ2-7; 9 bases map to TRBD2. The CDR3 loop spans 13 amino acids. V was clipped by 7 bases and J by 6 bases; unmatched bases: 7. Germline values: CDR1 MNHEY, CDR2 SVGEGT.

This clonotype has a handful of counts. The rearrangement links TRBV6-2 or TRBV6-3 to TRBJ2-1; weak D call: TRBD2 (5 bases). Germline values: CDR1 MNHEY, CDR2 SVGEGT. This CDR3 has 14 amino acids. Trimming took off 0 bases at V and 5 bases at J, with 8 bases between the two ends. The DNA for the CDR3 is TGTGCCAGCAGTTACTCAAGCGGACACAATGAGCAGTTCTTC. This codes for CASSYSSGHNEQFF.

The chain joins TRBV20-1 to TRBJ2-1; 9 bases are a match to TRBD2. Germline V gene sequence: CDR1 DFQATT, CDR2 SNEGSKA (reference sequence). V was clipped by 4 bases and J by 0 bases; unmatched bases: 13. The CDR3 covers 18 residues. The CDR3 DNA sequence: TGCAGTGCTATTTCGGCTAGCGGGAATGGTAGCTCCTACAATGAGCAGTTCTTC. Its translation: CSAISASGNGSSYNEQFF.

This clonotype was seen more than once but under ten times. The chain carries TRBV27 and TRBJ1-1; D not certain. The ends were cut back, 8 bases at V and 0 bases at J, with 7 bases in the middle. The CDR3 extends over 12 amino acids. CDR1 and CDR2 from the germline V gene are MNHEY and SMNVEV (reference sequence). For the CDR3, the DNA is TGTGCCAGCGGAGAAATGAACACTGAAGCTTTCTTT. Protein sequence: CASGEMNTEAFF.

This chain joins TRBV29-1 and TRBJ2-2; D is possibly TRBD1 (5 bases). Per the germline V gene, CDR1 is SQVTM and CDR2 is ANQGSEA. CDR3 size: 14 residues. The ends were cut back, 6 bases at V and 1 base at J, with 12 bases in the middle. The CDR3 protein is CSVPRQGNTGELFF. The CDR3 region has the DNA TGCAGCGTCCCCCGTCAGGGGAACACCGGGGAGCTGTTTTTT.

The chain has TRBV5-1 and TRBJ2-7; TRBD2 matches 7 bases. The CDR3 loop spans 14 amino acids. Germline V gene data show CDR1 as SGHRS and CDR2 as YFSETQ. V dropped 2 bases and J dropped 5; count of bases not matched to a gene: 7. In DNA form, the CDR3 reads TGCGCCAGCAGCTTAGGCGGGAGTTTCGACGAGCAGTACTTC. As protein: CASSLGGSFDEQYF.

Of note for this clonotype: A far bigger clonotype differs at one base, so this is likely a read error. The chain joins TRBV20-1 to TRBJ2-5; D is undetermined. V was shortened by 3 bases and J by 5 bases, with 7 bases between the two germline ends. Germline V gene lookup returns CDR1 DFQATT and CDR2 SNEGSKA (reference sequence). CDR3 length: 11 amino acids. The CDR3: CSASVGETQYF. The CDR3 bases are TGCAGTGCTAGTGTGGGGGAGACCCAGTACTTC.

The chain recombines TRBV3-1 with TRBJ2-1; 9 nucleotides match TRBD2. Germline CDR1 reads LGHDT; CDR2 reads YNNKEL (reference sequence). The junction had 4 bases not matched to a gene; V was cut back by 1 base and J by 6 bases. The CDR3 runs 15 residues. CDR3 loop: CASSQGASGANEQFF. In nucleotides, the CDR3 is TGTGCCAGCAGCCAAGGGGCTAGCGGGGCCAATGAGCAGTTCTTC.

At least ten counts were recorded for this clonotype. The chain has TRBV6-5 and TRBJ2-7; D not certain. CDR1 is MNHEY and CDR2 is SVGAGI in the germline V gene. V was pared by 2 bases and J by 4 bases, with 9 bases between. The CDR3 is 13 amino acids. The CDR3 here is CASSYTTAYEQYF. The CDR3 DNA is TGTGCCAGCAGTTACACCACAGCTTACGAGCAGTACTTC.

The rearrangement links TRBV4-3 to TRBJ2-7; 8 bases are a match to TRBD1. CDR1 LGHNA and CDR2 YSLEER come from the germline V gene. The CDR3 consists of 14 residues. J was trimmed by 3 bases and V by 2 bases; bases with no gene match: 3. Here the CDR3 DNA reads TGCGCCAGCAGCCAATACAGGGGGGACTACGAGCAGTACTTC. Amino acids: CASSQYRGDYEQYF.

The table lists this clonotype with a count of one. Sequence at one end of the junction differs from germline and may be a read error. The chain recombines TRBV7-2 with TRBJ2-7; TRBD2 agrees at 12 bases. The CDR3 has 16 amino acids. The germline gives CDR1 SGHTA, CDR2 FQGNSA. CDR3 in DNA: TGTGCCAGCAACTTAGGCGGACTAGCGGGAAACTACGAGCAGTACTTC. This codes for CASNLGGLAGNYEQYF.

This chain links TRBV20-1 with TRBJ2-7, with D possibly being TRBD1 (5 bases). The V gene's germline CDR1 is DFQATT and CDR2 SNEGSKA (reference sequence). V was cut by 1 base and J by 4 bases, with 11 bases left in between. This CDR3 is 13 amino acids long. CDR3 DNA sequence: TGCAGTGCTAGAGGAAGGGGCGCGTACGAGCAGTACTTC. Residues: CSARGRGAYEQYF.

In its sample, this clonotype was seen many times. CDR3 sequence: CASSLGLAAYNEQFF. The CDR3 region has the DNA TGTGCCAGCAGCTTAGGACTAGCGGCCTACAATGAGCAGTTCTTC. The V and J genes are TRBV7-9 and TRBJ2-1, with TRBD2 matching 9 bases. The CDR3 runs 15 residues. The germline gives CDR1 SEHNR, CDR2 FQNEAQ (reference sequence). V was pared by 1 base and J by 2 bases, with 0 bases of the junction left unmatched.

This clonotype was counted many times. V is TRBV7-9 and J is TRBJ2-5; no reliable D call. Trimming stripped 5 bases from V and 5 bases from J, with 9 bases between. The germline V gene has CDR1 SEHNR and CDR2 FQNEAQ (reference sequence). The CDR3 consists of 12 residues. The CDR3 region is CASSGRSETQYF. The CDR3, as DNA: TGTGCCAGCAGCGGACGATCGGAGACCCAGTACTTC.

The table lists this clonotype with many counts. The chain uses TRBV28 and TRBJ1-1, with a tentative D call TRBD1 (5 bases). The length of the CDR3 is 12 residues. Per the germline V gene, CDR1 is MDHEN and CDR2 is SYDVKM. The V end lost 6 bases, the J end lost 10 bases, and 15 bases lay between the germline ends. CDR3 protein: CASSKPGTRAFF. Written as DNA, the CDR3 is TGTGCCAGCAGCAAACCCGGGACTAGAGCTTTCTTT.

The CDR3 protein is CASSTNRAGKNIQYF. DNA of the CDR3: TGTGCCAGTAGTACAAACAGGGCTGGCAAAAACATTCAGTACTTC. The chain couples TRBV19 to TRBJ2-4; D perhaps matches TRBD1 (6 bases). CDR3 length equals 15 residues. Trimming left V 4 bases short and J 3 bases short, with 13 bases between. Germline V gene lookup returns CDR1 LNHDA and CDR2 SQIVND (reference sequence).

This clonotype was detected many times. This chain connects TRBV27 to TRBJ2-7; 9 bases map to TRBD1. CDR1 is MNHEY and CDR2 is SMNVEV in the germline V gene (reference sequence). The CDR3 extends over 14 amino acids. The V segment lost 5 bases and the J segment 2 bases; nucleotides outside the gene matches: 4. CDR3 region: CASSPRTGAYEQYF. In nucleotides, the CDR3 is TGTGCCAGCAGTCCCCGGACAGGGGCCTACGAGCAGTACTTC.

In this sample, this clonotype turned up a few times. This sequence joins TRBV5-1 and TRBJ1-1, with TRBD1 identical over 7 bases. J was trimmed by 5 bases and V by 4 bases; bases with no gene match: 2. Germline CDR1 SGHRS, CDR2 YFSETQ. The CDR3 is 12 residues long. The CDR3 loop is CASSMDRTEAFF. The CDR3 bases are TGCGCCAGCAGCATGGACAGGACTGAAGCTTTCTTT.

V usage is TRBV29-1 and J usage is TRBJ2-1; D is perhaps TRBD1 (6 bases). This CDR3 spans 12 amino acids. Germline loops: CDR1 SQVTM, CDR2 ANQGSEA. The CDR3 reads CSHRELRNEQFF. Here the CDR3 DNA reads TGCAGTCACAGGGAGTTACGCAATGAGCAGTTCTTC.

This clonotype was recorded many times. The rearrangement joins TRBV4-1 to TRBJ2-5, with D unclear. Germline values: CDR1 MGHRA, CDR2 YSYEKL. The ends were cut back, 2 bases at V and 5 bases at J, with 18 bases in the middle. This CDR3 has 16 residues. Here the CDR3 DNA reads TGCGCCAGCAGCCAACTCCCACAGACCGTTGGGGAGACCCAGTACTTC. It codes for CASSQLPQTVGETQYF.

The V gene is TRBV4-1, the J gene TRBJ2-7; D is unresolved. CDR1 and CDR2 (germline): MGHRA, YSYEKL. V was trimmed by 2 bases and J by 0 bases, leaving 8 bases between them. This CDR3 comprises 14 residues. CDR3: CASSQLVRSYEQYF. CDR3 nucleotide sequence: TGCGCCAGCAGCCAATTGGTCCGCTCCTACGAGCAGTACTTC.